A few counts support the clone carrying this T cell receptor (beta chain). Antigen: not known. V shed 4 bases and J 2 bases; nucleotides not matched to a gene: 5. The V gene's germline CDR1 is ENHRY and CDR2 SYGVKD. The CDR3 length is 15 residues. The data derive from a study of T-cell reconstitution after alpha-beta-depleted transplantation in children. During its preparation, the TCRbeta library received unique molecular identifiers. TCRdb analysed the PCR reads with MiXCR anew, one entry per CDR3 protein. The table includes roughly 3,400 distinct CDR3 sequences, over 20% detected once. Study observations and caveats: There were reportedly several hundred expanded graft clones from which alpha-beta T cells came about two months after transplant. TCRbeta diversity was high at day 60 in some patients (a result of surviving recipient T cells and thymic progenitors). T-cell counts and diversity at one year post-transplant came mainly from newly produced T cells.

The sequence derives from a male patient aged 2 to 10 who had a stem cell transplant for acute lymphoblastic leukemia, so the T cells may come from the graft donor. The J gene is TRBJ2-5, the V gene TRBV10-3, with 9 bases lining up with TRBD1. The starting material was PBMCs, mostly from graft donor cells, obtained 60 days after TCRalphabeta/CD19-depleted stem cell transplant. In DNA form, the CDR3 reads TGTGCCATCAGTGGAGGGGACAGGGAACAAGAGACCCAGTACTTC. This encodes CAISGGDREQETQYF.